Described below is a single T cell receptor beta chain sequence and its context. The protocol was immunoSEQ multiplex PCR, while the TCRdb copy is restricted to in-frame clones and leaves out a portion. Of around 100,000 clones listed, 90% are singletons. Germline V gene sequence: CDR1 SGHDT, CDR2 YYEEEE. The CDR3 is made up of 16 amino acids. Trimming pared 7 bases from V and 2 bases from J, leaving 21 bases between. The sample belongs to a study of OX40 agonist ivuxolimab in advanced cancers. At the level of the study: Patients were over 65% male with ages about 23 to 90, mean 60.

This receptor was taken from an adult with an advanced solid tumor such as melanoma, head and neck, liver or kidney cancer. The chain combines TRBV5-6 with TRBJ1-2, with D perhaps matching TRBD1 (6 bases). Sequenced material: CD4+ or CD8+ T cells sorted from blood, taken in a trial of the OX40 agonist ivuxolimab. Here the CDR3 DNA reads TGTGCCAGCTTCCCGGGGGCGGGGGAGCGAAACTATGGCTACACCTTC. Encoded protein: CASFPGAGERNYGYTF.